What follows are 31 T cell receptor beta chains derived from one specimen sequenced in a study of vaccination and CD4 T cells after COVID-19. Oncomine TCR Beta short-read sequencing was applied to DNA from cultured CD4+ T cells. One entry per CDR3 protein results from TCRdb running MiXCR on the PCR reads. The sample holds 7,000 or so distinct CDR3 sequences; 60% to 80% are singletons and the top ten take about 30%. These receptors' targets are unknown. The treatment is: approximately 10-day PBMC culture with coronavirus spike peptide pools or control peptides (ViraFEST assay). The sample comprised CD4+ T cells from blood, cultured in vitro. Receptors originate from a human donor who had recovered from COVID-19.

This clonotype has a single count. This chain joins TRBV10-1 and TRBJ2-2; D uncertain. The CDR3 sequence is 12 residues long. Trimming removed 2 bases at V and 7 bases at J, with 5 bases between. Germline CDR1 WNHNN, CDR2 SYGVQD (reference sequence). The CDR3 DNA reads TGCGCCAGCAGTGAGAGAGACGGGGAGCTGTTTTTT. This gives the protein CASSERDGELFF.

The chain is built from TRBV20-1 and TRBJ2-3, with 9 bases aligning to TRBD2. This CDR3 has 14 residues. CDR1 DFQATT and CDR2 SNEGSKA come from the germline V gene (reference sequence). J lost 3 bases, V lost 6 bases, and 7 bases had no gene match. CDR3 region: CSAISSGTTDTQYF. In nucleotides, the CDR3 is TGCAGTGCAATTTCTAGCGGGACAACAGATACGCAGTATTTT.

This chain links TRBV11-3 with TRBJ2-1; D is perhaps TRBD1 (5 bases). Germline V lookup: CDR1 SGHNT, CDR2 YENEEA. CDR3 length: 15 amino acids. Trimming cost V 2 bases and J 0 bases, with 8 bases left between them. CDR3 in DNA: TGTGCCAGCAGCTTAAGACAGAGCTCCTACAATGAGCAGTTCTTC. It specifies CASSLRQSSYNEQFF.

The rearrangement links TRBV24-1 to TRBJ2-1, with D possibly TRBD1 on 5 matching bases. The germline V gene encodes CDR1 KGHDR and CDR2 SFDVKD. The CDR3 has 18 residues. Trimming took 4 bases from V and 6 from J, leaving 24 bases between them. The CDR3 loop reads CATSDQSLGKGKGNEQFF. In DNA, the CDR3 is TGTGCCACCAGTGACCAGAGCCTCGGTAAGGGGAAAGGCAATGAGCAGTTCTTC.

This clonotype has only one observation. As the CDR3 is not closed by the conserved phenylalanine or tryptophan, this likely results from a read error. The chain combines TRBV28 with TRBJ1-1; maybe TRBD1 (5 bases). This CDR3 is built from 13 residues. V was shortened by 3 bases and J by 6 bases, with 11 bases between the two germline ends. Germline assignment: CDR1 MDHEN and CDR2 SYDVKM. CDR3: CASSFPDRAEAFL. The CDR3 DNA reads as TGTGCCAGCAGTTTCCCCGACAGAGCTGAAGCTTTCCTT.

The chain is built from TRBV2 and TRBJ1-5, with TRBD1 matching 7 bases. This CDR3 is 17 amino acids long. V was clipped by 6 bases and J by 0 bases; unmatched bases: 11. Germline V gene lookup returns CDR1 SNHLY and CDR2 FYNNEI. The CDR3 is CASRTGTDQYSNQPQHF. CDR3 nucleotide sequence: TGTGCCAGCAGGACCGGGACAGATCAATATAGCAATCAGCCCCAGCATTTT.

The V and J genes are TRBV11-3 and TRBJ1-5, with D tentatively TRBD1 (6 bases). V was clipped by 5 bases and J by 0 bases, with 11 bases between them. CDR1 SGHNT and CDR2 YENEEA come from the germline V gene. The CDR3 has 15 amino acids. CDR3 amino acids: CASSLTGNSNQPQHF. CDR3 nucleotides: TGTGCCAGCAGCCTCACAGGGAATAGCAATCAGCCCCAGCATTTT.

The chain is built from TRBV5-4 and TRBJ2-5, with D maybe TRBD2 (6 bases). Trimming took off 2 bases at V and 5 bases at J, with 16 bases between the two ends. The length of the CDR3 is 15 residues. In germline, CDR1 is SGHNT, CDR2 YYREEE (reference sequence). In nucleotides, the CDR3 is TGTGCCAGCAGCTTTCGGGGGAGCTGGGCTGAGACCCAGTACTTC. Translation: CASSFRGSWAETQYF. The full variable domain, rest sourced from reference TRBV5-4 and TRBJ2-5, is ETGVTQSPTHLIKTRGQQVTLRCSSQSGHNTVSWYQQALGQGPQFIFQYYREEENGRGNFPPRFSGLQFPNYSSELNVNALELDDSALYLCASSFRGSWAETQYFGPGTRLLVL.

V and J are TRBV6-1 and TRBJ1-3; D is possibly TRBD1 (5 bases). CDR3 size: 16 residues. Germline V lookup: CDR1 MNHNS, CDR2 SASEGT. Deletions cut 2 bases from V and 0 bases from J, with 11 bases between. The CDR3 DNA reads TGTGCCAGCAGTGAATACGGGGCCAGCTCTGGAAACACCATATATTTT. This codes for CASSEYGASSGNTIYF.

This clonotype was observed a few times. This chain connects TRBV7-9 to TRBJ1-2; 7 bases are a match to TRBD1. With 5 bases clipped from V and 3 bases from J, the junction kept 3 bases outside the gene matches. The CDR3 length is 13 residues. Per germline, CDR1 SEHNR and CDR2 FQNEAQ (reference sequence). The CDR3 here is CASSRQGDYGYTF. The CDR3, as DNA: TGTGCCAGCAGCCGACAGGGAGACTATGGCTACACCTTC.

The V gene is TRBV4-1, the J gene TRBJ2-5; 10 nucleotides align to TRBD1. This CDR3 has 15 amino acids. Trimming cost V 4 bases and J 5 bases; bases outside gene matches: 7. Looked up from germline, CDR1 is MGHRA and CDR2 is YSYEKL. CDR3 DNA sequence: TGCGCCAGCAGCCTTCGACAGGGGGCTCGGGAGACCCAGTACTTC. It translates to CASSLRQGARETQYF.

The gene calls are TRBV24-1 and TRBJ2-3; D may match TRBD1 or TRBD2 (5 bases each). The germline V and J ends were trimmed by 5 bases and 7 bases, with 18 bases remaining between them. Germline V gene data show CDR1 as KGHDR and CDR2 as SFDVKD. The CDR3 runs to 15 residues. The CDR3 DNA reads as TGTGCCACCAGTGCCGGGTCGCAGGGACGGAATACGCAGTATTTT. Protein product: CATSAGSQGRNTQYF.

V usage is TRBV10-3 and J usage is TRBJ2-3; D may be TRBD2 (6 bases). This CDR3 has 16 amino acids. Germline V CDR1 and CDR2: ENHRY, SYGVKD. V was shortened by 6 bases and J by 0 bases, with 16 bases between the two germline ends. For the CDR3, the DNA is TGTGCCATCAGACCCGAGCGGGCGCTAAGCACAGATACGCAGTATTTT. Translating it yields CAIRPERALSTDTQYF.

This clonotype occurred once. The DNA for the CDR3 is TGTGCCAGCAGTTTTGGGTGGGACAGGGCTTTTGGGTCACCCCTCCACTTT. It specifies CASSFGWDRAFGSPLHF. This chain uses TRBV27 with TRBJ1-6; 9 bases line up with TRBD1. CDR1 is MNHEY and CDR2 is SMNVEV in the germline V gene (reference sequence). The CDR3 length is 17 residues. J lost 10 bases, V lost 3 bases, and 13 bases had no gene match.

The chain combines TRBV20-1 with TRBJ2-1; maybe TRBD2 (5 bases). Trimming took off 5 bases at V and 3 bases at J, with 17 bases between the two ends. This CDR3 has 15 residues. The germline V gene has CDR1 DFQATT and CDR2 SNEGSKA (reference sequence). The CDR3 is CSAYPPGRNYNEQFF. The CDR3 nucleotides are TGCAGTGCTTATCCCCCGGGGAGAAACTACAATGAGCAGTTCTTC.

The chain recombines TRBV27 with TRBJ1-2; D unclear. V lost 3 bases to trimming and J lost 4 bases, with 12 bases between them. The CDR3 loop spans 14 amino acids. Germline V gives CDR1 MNHEY, CDR2 SMNVEV (reference sequence). The CDR3 DNA reads as TGTGCCAGCAGTTTTAGTGGCAGCAGCTATGGCTACACCTTC. Translation: CASSFSGSSYGYTF.

The table lists this clonotype with a few counts. V gene TRBV20-1 combines with J gene TRBJ1-6, with D maybe TRBD1 (5 bases). The CDR3 extends over 15 amino acids. The ends were cut back, 1 base at V and 12 bases at J, with 19 bases in the middle. Germline-derived CDR1 and CDR2 are DFQATT and SNEGSKA (reference sequence). In nucleotides, the CDR3 is TGCAGTGCTAGAGTGGGAGGGGCAGGACAAGAACCCCTCCACTTT. Residues: CSARVGGAGQEPLHF.

This rearrangement joins TRBV7-3 to TRBJ2-5, with D uncertain. The germline V and J ends were trimmed by 5 bases and 5 bases, with 12 bases remaining between them. Germline CDR1 SGHTA, CDR2 FQGTGA. This CDR3 region has 13 residues. The CDR3, as DNA: TGTGCCAGCAGCCCAGCTGGGCGGGAGACCCAGTACTTC. Translation gives CASSPAGRETQYF.

The rearrangement links TRBV21-1 to TRBJ2-3; the table gives TRBD2 as D, unverified against the DNA. TRBV21-1 constitutes a pseudogene. The CDR3 extends over 14 amino acids. DNA of the CDR3: TGTGCCCGCCGACGGCTGGCCCGCACAGATACGCAGTATTTT. This sequence encodes CARRRLARTDTQYF.

V and J are TRBV2 and TRBJ2-1; TRBD2 might be the D (5 bases). CDR1 is SNHLY, CDR2 FYNNEI, per germline. V lost 11 bases, J lost 3 bases, and 17 bases lay in between. The CDR3 extends over 14 amino acids. This CDR3 is CAVRRLRDYNEQFF. DNA of the CDR3: TGTGCCGTTCGAAGACTTCGGGACTACAATGAGCAGTTCTTC.

CDR3 sequence reads: CASSLLGLAETQYF. CDR3 coding DNA: TGTGCCAGCAGCTTACTGGGACTCGCCGAGACCCAGTACTTC. The chain uses TRBV11-2 and TRBJ2-5; D may be TRBD2 (6 bases). V was pared by 2 bases and J by 5 bases, with 12 bases between. CDR3 size: 14 residues. Germline values: CDR1 SGHAT, CDR2 FQNNGV.

The chain has TRBV20-1 and TRBJ2-3, with D perhaps TRBD1 (6 bases). The length of the CDR3 is 16 residues. The germline V gene has CDR1 DFQATT and CDR2 SNEGSKA (reference sequence). CDR3 sequence reads: CSPDEGETGYTDTQYF. The CDR3 nucleotides are TGCAGCCCAGACGAAGGGGAGACAGGTTACACAGATACGCAGTATTTT.

This chain connects TRBV20-1 to TRBJ1-1, with D tentatively TRBD1 (6 bases). Deletions cut 4 bases from V and 4 bases from J, with 16 bases between. Germline CDR1 is DFQATT and CDR2 is SNEGSKA (reference sequence). CDR3 length: 14 amino acids. The CDR3 is CSANPPRGGTEAFF. CDR3 bases: TGCAGTGCTAATCCCCCCAGGGGAGGCACTGAAGCTTTCTTT.

The V gene is TRBV20-1, the J gene TRBJ2-7; 9 bases line up with TRBD1. The CDR3 sequence is 14 residues long. The trim removed 5 bases at V and 3 bases at J, leaving 8 bases unmatched. CDR1 DFQATT and CDR2 SNEGSKA come from the germline V gene (reference sequence). CDR3 in amino acids: CSAPIGTGYYEQYF. The CDR3 DNA is TGCAGTGCTCCGATTGGGACAGGGTACTACGAGCAGTACTTC.

This chain uses TRBV6-1 with TRBJ2-1; 7 bases are a match to TRBD2. CDR1 and CDR2 from the germline V gene are MNHNS and SASEGT. Trimming cost V 2 bases and J 0 bases; bases outside gene matches: 1. CDR3 size: 15 residues. The CDR3 DNA reads TGTGCCAGCAGTGAAATAGCGGGCTCCTACAATGAGCAGTTCTTC. Its protein is CASSEIAGSYNEQFF.

The chain combines TRBV30 with TRBJ1-6; D perhaps matches TRBD1 (6 bases). Trimming shortened V by 7 bases and J by 7 bases, and 11 bases separated the two germline ends. This CDR3 region has 12 residues. CDR1 GTSNPN and CDR2 SVGIG come from the germline V gene (reference sequence). The CDR3: CALQGRNSPLHF. CDR3 sequence (DNA): TGTGCCTTACAGGGTAGGAATTCACCCCTCCACTTT.

The DNA of the CDR3 is TGTGCCAGCAGTGATGTAGGGGGCGAGTCACCCCTCCACTTT. Translated, it gives CASSDVGGESPLHF. The chain links TRBV25-1 to TRBJ1-6; 7 bases line up with TRBD1. Trimming cost V 3 bases and J 10 bases; bases outside gene matches: 6. This CDR3 comprises 14 residues. Germline V gene data show CDR1 as MGHDK and CDR2 as SYGVNS.

J is TRBJ2-5 and V is TRBV5-4; TRBD2 is a possible D gene (6 bases). Germline values: CDR1 SGHNT, CDR2 YYREEE (reference sequence). V lost 4 bases and J 3 bases, leaving 13 bases between the germline ends. The CDR3 runs to 14 residues. The CDR3: CASSPGPGEETQYF. CDR3 coding DNA: TGTGCCAGCAGCCCTGGCCCGGGGGAAGAGACCCAGTACTTC.

This clonotype has just a few counts. This chain uses TRBV6-2 or TRBV6-3 with TRBJ2-5; D may be TRBD2 (5 bases). V was shortened by 5 bases and J by 0 bases, with 7 bases between the two germline ends. This CDR3 comprises 13 residues. Germline-derived CDR1 and CDR2 are MNHEY and SVGEGT. The CDR3, as DNA: TGTGCCAGCAGTGAGGACTACCAAGAGACCCAGTACTTC. Amino acid sequence: CASSEDYQETQYF.

V usage is TRBV24-1 and J usage is TRBJ2-2, with D possibly TRBD1 on 6 matching bases. Germline V gives CDR1 KGHDR, CDR2 SFDVKD. V lost 7 bases, J lost 5 bases, and 10 bases lay in between. This CDR3 has 13 amino acids. This CDR3 reads CATRSGVTGELFF. CDR3 DNA: TGTGCCACCAGATCAGGGGTTACCGGGGAGCTGTTTTTT.

The chain couples TRBV5-4 to TRBJ1-2; D gene uncertain. This CDR3 is 14 amino acids long. Germline loops: CDR1 SGHNT, CDR2 YYREEE (reference sequence). V gave up 4 bases and J gave up 0 bases, with 10 bases separating them. CDR3 region: CASSPPTSNYGYTF. CDR3 nucleotides: TGTGCCAGCAGCCCACCGACGTCTAACTATGGCTACACCTTC.